The 32 T cell receptor beta chains below all came from one sample that was sequenced in a study of T cells after yellow fever vaccination. MiXCR, applied by TCRdb to the 5' RACE reads, yields one record per CDR3 protein. The profile covers just under 600,000 distinct CDR3 sequences, with roughly 14% appearing a single time and roughly 13% taken by the ten largest. The source material was PBMCs, sampled on the day of the yellow fever booster vaccination. These receptors were obtained from a man aged 30 to 45 who received the YFV17D yellow fever vaccine.

This clonotype was counted between two and nine times. Written as DNA, the CDR3 is TGTGCCAGCAGTTACTCCACTAGTATGGAGACCCAGTACTTC. Amino acid sequence: CASSYSTSMETQYF. This chain uses TRBV6-5 with TRBJ2-5; weak D call: TRBD2 (5 bases). With 0 bases removed from V and 5 bases from J, the gap between germline ends came to 10 bases. The CDR3 consists of 14 residues. Germline-derived CDR1 and CDR2 are MNHEY and SVGAGI.

This clonotype was recorded many times. The rearrangement joins TRBV5-1 to TRBJ2-1, with 11 bases lining up with TRBD2. The V segment lost 0 bases and the J segment 7 bases; nucleotides outside the gene matches: 3. The germline V gene encodes CDR1 SGHRS and CDR2 YFSETQ. The CDR3 totals 15 residues. CDR3 bases: TGCGCCAGCAGCTTGGAGGGACTAGCGGTAAATGAGCAGTTCTTC. This translates into CASSLEGLAVNEQFF.

This clonotype has just a few counts. V gene TRBV5-1 combines with J gene TRBJ2-1, with 7 bases identical to TRBD2. J was trimmed by 6 bases and V by 1 base; bases with no gene match: 4. Per germline, CDR1 SGHRS and CDR2 YFSETQ. The length of the CDR3 is 14 residues. The CDR3 DNA reads as TGCGCCAGCAGCTTGATGGCTAGCGGCAATGAGCAGTTCTTC. Protein: CASSLMASGNEQFF.

The genes are TRBV4-3 and TRBJ1-3; 10 bases are shared with TRBD1. Germline CDR1 is LGHNA and CDR2 is YSLEER. This CDR3 comprises 14 residues. After removal of 4 bases from V and 14 bases from J, the junction contained 11 bases not matched to a gene. CDR3 in amino acids: CASSPRDRGRGLYF. Here the CDR3 DNA reads TGCGCCAGCAGCCCCCGGGACAGGGGACGAGGATTATATTTT.

V usage is TRBV19 and J usage is TRBJ2-5, with 8 bases fitting TRBD1. Unmatched junction bases numbered 7, after V lost 5 bases and J lost 2 bases. Germline V gene sequence: CDR1 LNHDA, CDR2 SQIVND (reference sequence). CDR3 length equals 15 residues. The CDR3 bases are TGTGCCAGTAGTGAAACCGGGACAGGACAAGAGACCCAGTACTTC. This encodes CASSETGTGQETQYF.

In its sample, this clonotype is medium-sized. The V and J genes are TRBV27 and TRBJ2-1; tentatively, D is TRBD2 (6 bases). The germline gives CDR1 MNHEY, CDR2 SMNVEV (reference sequence). V dropped 0 bases and J dropped 4 bases, with 13 bases sitting between them. This CDR3 comprises 16 residues. As DNA, the CDR3 is TGTGCCAGCAGTTTATCGGGGGGAGCGCTTTACAATGAGCAGTTCTTC. It translates to CASSLSGGALYNEQFF.

The chain is built from TRBV7-6 and TRBJ1-1, with D uncertain. The CDR3 totals 14 residues. Looked up from germline, CDR1 is SGHVS and CDR2 is FNYEAQ. Trimming cost V 1 base and J 4 bases, with 10 bases left between them. For the CDR3, the DNA is TGTGCCAGCAGCTTAGGTCCCGGATTCACTGAAGCTTTCTTT. Protein product: CASSLGPGFTEAFF.

The rearrangement uses TRBV18 and TRBJ1-2; 8 nucleotides line up with TRBD1. CDR1 and CDR2 from the germline V gene are KGHSH and LQKENI. The CDR3 has 14 amino acids. J was trimmed by 5 bases and V by 2 bases; bases with no gene match: 4. The CDR3 coding sequence is TGTGCCAGCTCACCATCGCAGGGGGCGTATGGCTACACCTTC. This gives the protein CASSPSQGAYGYTF.

J is TRBJ2-7 and V is TRBV7-2; 10 nucleotides line up with TRBD2. Germline values: CDR1 SGHTA, CDR2 FQGNSA. J was trimmed by 7 bases and V by 5 bases; bases with no gene match: 11. The CDR3 covers 15 residues. CDR3 in DNA: TGTGCCAGCAGCCGCCCAAGAGCGGGAGGGGGTGAGCAGTACTTC. Its protein product is CASSRPRAGGGEQYF.

A few counts support this clonotype. V gene TRBV7-9 combines with J gene TRBJ2-5, with 11 positions matching TRBD2. The CDR3 loop spans 16 amino acids. Germline V gene sequence: CDR1 SEHNR, CDR2 FQNEAQ (reference sequence). V dropped 3 bases and J dropped 5; count of bases not matched to a gene: 8. The CDR3 protein is CASSFTSGRNWETQYF. The CDR3 DNA is TGTGCCAGCAGCTTTACTAGCGGGAGAAATTGGGAGACCCAGTACTTC.

This clonotype was seen a handful of times. This chain joins TRBV28 and TRBJ2-1; no clear D gene. V lost 5 bases to trimming and J lost 8 bases, with 16 bases between them. The CDR3 runs to 14 residues. CDR1 MDHEN and CDR2 SYDVKM come from the germline V gene. This CDR3 is CASSRPAKTDEQFF. The CDR3 nucleotides are TGTGCCAGCAGTCGACCCGCGAAGACGGATGAGCAGTTCTTC.

The chain has TRBV18 and TRBJ2-5; D uncertain. This CDR3 has 13 amino acids. Germline V gene sequence: CDR1 KGHSH, CDR2 LQKENI. Between the trimmed V and J ends, which lost 11 bases and 2 bases, there was a span of 15 bases. DNA of the CDR3: TGTGCCGCCACGGCCAGCGAGCAAGAGACCCAGTACTTC. This encodes CAATASEQETQYF.

The J gene is TRBJ2-1, the V gene TRBV19, with TRBD2 matching 12 bases. Losses at the gene ends were 5 bases for V and 0 bases for J; bases not matched to a gene: 8. The CDR3 has 18 amino acids. Germline V CDR1 and CDR2: LNHDA, SQIVND (reference sequence). CDR3 protein: CASSPRTSGKSSYNEQFF. The CDR3 bases are TGTGCCAGTAGTCCTAGGACTAGCGGGAAAAGCTCCTACAATGAGCAGTTCTTC.

The CDR3 region has the DNA TGTGCCAGCAGCCCAAGCCTCCGGGACAAGCACGAGCAGTACTTC. Translating it yields CASSPSLRDKHEQYF. The chain is built from TRBV4-2 and TRBJ2-7; tentative D call: TRBD1 (6 bases). The CDR3 runs to 15 residues. CDR1 is LGHNA and CDR2 is YNFKEQ in the germline V gene. V lost 4 bases and J 5 bases, leaving 18 bases between the germline ends.

The chain has TRBV12-3 or TRBV12-4 and TRBJ1-1; maybe TRBD1 (6 bases). Trimming removed 3 bases from V and 9 bases from J, with 14 bases in between. The CDR3 covers 13 residues. The CDR3 DNA reads as TGTGCCAGCAGTTTCCAGGGGTTCCCTAAAGCTTTCTTT. Translating it yields CASSFQGFPKAFF.

The gene calls are TRBV20-1 and TRBJ2-2, with D unclear. Germline V gene lookup returns CDR1 DFQATT and CDR2 SNEGSKA (reference sequence). The CDR3 spans 12 residues. Trimming cost V 3 bases and J 2 bases, with 4 bases left between them. In DNA, the CDR3 is TGCAGTGCTAGCCGAAACACCGGGGAGCTGTTTTTT. Amino acid sequence: CSASRNTGELFF.

This rearrangement joins TRBV4-3 to TRBJ2-3, with a weak D call TRBD1 (6 bases). The CDR3 spans 16 residues. Per germline, CDR1 LGHNA and CDR2 YSLEER. The ends were cut back, 0 bases at V and 0 bases at J, with 10 bases in the middle. CDR3 region: CASSQEGARSTDTQYF. In DNA, the CDR3 is TGCGCCAGCAGCCAAGAGGGGGCGAGGAGCACAGATACGCAGTATTTT.

This clonotype showed up many times. The chain uses TRBV5-1 and TRBJ2-7, with D possibly being TRBD1 (5 bases). V was pared by 4 bases and J by 7 bases, with 15 bases between. Germline V gene data show CDR1 as SGHRS and CDR2 as YFSETQ. This CDR3 spans 13 amino acids. CDR3: CASSPQGSGEQYF. In DNA, the CDR3 is TGCGCCAGCAGCCCCCAGGGTTCCGGAGAGCAGTACTTC. The full variable domain, completed using reference TRBV5-1 and TRBJ2-7, is KAGVTQTPRYLIKTRGQQVTLSCSPISGHRSVSWYQQTPGQGLQFLFEYFSETQRNKGNFPGRFSGRQFSNSRSEMNVSTLELGDSALYLCASSPQGSGEQYFGPGTRLTVT.

This clonotype was found once. This rearrangement joins TRBV4-3 to TRBJ2-1, with 9 bases that match TRBD1. With 0 bases clipped from V and 4 bases from J, the junction kept 7 bases outside the gene matches. Germline CDR1 is LGHNA and CDR2 is YSLEER. This CDR3 has 17 amino acids. The CDR3 reads CASSQEGTGNFYNEQFF. The DNA for the CDR3 is TGCGCCAGCAGCCAAGAGGGGACAGGGAATTTTTACAATGAGCAGTTCTTC.

In its sample, this clonotype was seen a few times. The V gene is TRBV6-2 or TRBV6-3, the J gene TRBJ2-5; perhaps TRBD1 as D (6 bases). The CDR3 is 15 residues long. The germline V gene encodes CDR1 MNHEY and CDR2 SVGEGT. V lost 6 bases, J lost 5 bases, and 19 bases lay in between. CDR3 loop: CASRPKTGPTETQYF. CDR3 bases: TGTGCCAGCAGGCCGAAAACAGGGCCAACCGAGACCCAGTACTTC.

This clonotype turned up a few times. The chain links TRBV7-9 to TRBJ2-1, with 11 bases aligning to TRBD2. This CDR3 is 14 amino acids long. The J segment lost 15 bases and the V segment lost 5 bases, leaving 12 bases of the junction unmatched. Germline V gives CDR1 SEHNR, CDR2 FQNEAQ (reference sequence). The CDR3 spells CASSATSGSLDTFF. The CDR3 nucleotides read TGTGCCAGCAGCGCCACTAGCGGGAGCCTTGATACGTTCTTC.

In this sample, this clonotype turned up a few times. This chain links TRBV23-1 with TRBJ2-2; a possible D gene is TRBD2 (6 bases). TRBV23-1 is known as an ORF, though its function is uncertain. Trimming cost V 4 bases and J 2 bases, with 11 bases left between them. The CDR3 consists of 15 residues. This chain's CDR3 is CASSRGTFNTGELFF. The CDR3 DNA follows: TGCGCCAGCAGTCGCGGGACTTTTAACACCGGGGAGCTGTTTTTT.

This clonotype was seen only a few times. V and J are TRBV20-1 and TRBJ2-3, with TRBD2 matching over 9 bases. CDR1 and CDR2 (germline): DFQATT, SNEGSKA (reference sequence). The CDR3 is made up of 14 amino acids. The junction had 7 bases not matched to a gene; V was cut back by 2 bases and J by 7 bases. In DNA, the CDR3 is TGCAGTGCTAGACCGGGGACTAGCTCATATACGCAGTATTTT. It is translated as CSARPGTSSYTQYF.

This clonotype came up a few times. The rearrangement joins TRBV5-5 to TRBJ1-1, with D possibly TRBD1 on 5 matching bases. Between the trimmed V and J ends, which lost 4 bases and 4 bases, there was a span of 8 bases. The germline V gene encodes CDR1 SGHKS and CDR2 YYEKEE (reference sequence). The CDR3 consists of 12 residues. CDR3 DNA: TGTGCCAGCAGCCAGGGCTTCACTGAAGCTTTCTTT. Its protein is CASSQGFTEAFF. The entire variable domain, with the rest obtained from reference TRBV5-5 and TRBJ1-1, is as follows: DAGVTQSPTHLIKTRGQQVTLRCSPISGHKSVSWYQQVLGQGPQFIFQYYEKEERGRGNFPDRFSARQFPNYSSELNVNALLLGDSALYLCASSQGFTEAFFGQGTRLTVV.

The chain recombines TRBV18 with TRBJ2-2; D is perhaps TRBD1 or TRBD2 (5 bases each). V was trimmed by 2 bases and J by 1 base, leaving 8 bases between them. The CDR3 consists of 15 residues. Germline V gene lookup returns CDR1 KGHSH and CDR2 LQKENI. The CDR3 region is CASSPGGLNTGELFF. CDR3 DNA: TGTGCCAGCTCACCAGGGGGATTGAACACCGGGGAGCTGTTTTTT.

The chain combines TRBV15 with TRBJ2-5; either TRBD1 or TRBD2 may supply D (6 bases each). Per the germline V gene, CDR1 is LNHNV and CDR2 is YYDKDF (reference sequence). V was cut by 6 bases and J by 4 bases, with 18 bases left in between. The CDR3 spans 15 residues. The CDR3 is CATRTSGEVGETQYF. The CDR3 bases are TGTGCCACCAGAACCTCAGGGGAGGTGGGAGAGACCCAGTACTTC.

The genes are TRBV5-6 and TRBJ2-2, with D unresolved. CDR3 size: 14 residues. CDR1 and CDR2 from the germline V gene are SGHDT and YYEEEE. The germline V and J ends were trimmed by 4 bases and 6 bases, with 13 bases remaining between them. Here the CDR3 reads CASSPSFGSGELFF. In DNA form, the CDR3 reads TGTGCCAGCAGCCCCTCTTTTGGCTCCGGGGAGCTGTTTTTT.

A few counts support this clonotype. V is TRBV15 and J is TRBJ1-1; maybe TRBD1 (5 bases). CDR3 size: 13 residues. Between the trimmed V and J ends, which lost 1 base and 8 bases, there was a span of 11 bases. Germline V gene lookup returns CDR1 LNHNV and CDR2 YYDKDF (reference sequence). The CDR3 nucleotides read TGTGCCACCAGCAGAGGTTCGGGGCGGGAAGCTTTCTTT. This encodes CATSRGSGREAFF.

V gene TRBV6-1 combines with J gene TRBJ1-5, with D uncertain. Per germline, CDR1 MNHNS and CDR2 SASEGT. Trimming stripped 5 bases from V and 1 base from J, with 15 bases between. The CDR3 has 16 residues. The CDR3: CASSRRGGASNQPQHF. The CDR3 bases are TGTGCCAGCAGTAGGCGAGGAGGTGCGAGCAATCAGCCCCAGCATTTT.

A word on this clonotype: Since a much larger clone is just one base distant, this may be a read error. The chain recombines TRBV12-3 or TRBV12-4 with TRBJ2-2; D perhaps matches TRBD2 (5 bases). CDR3 length equals 15 residues. Written as DNA, the CDR3 is TGTGCCAGCAGCTCCGATGGTAGGGCCACCGGGGAGATGTTTTTT. It is translated as CASSSDGRATGEMFF.

In its sample, this clonotype was seen a few times. The V and J genes are TRBV6-5 and TRBJ1-1; no reliable D call. V was clipped by 7 bases and J by 13 bases, with 19 bases between them. The CDR3 spans 12 residues. From germline, CDR1 is MNHEY and CDR2 SVGAGI. The CDR3: CASTNRAGRNFF. In nucleotides, the CDR3 is TGTGCCAGCACCAATAGAGCGGGGAGAAATTTCTTT.

In its sample, this clonotype was seen a few times. This chain connects TRBV10-2 to TRBJ2-7; no firm D call. Trimming took 0 bases from V and 5 from J, leaving 2 bases between them. Per the germline V gene, CDR1 is WSHSY and CDR2 is SAAADI. CDR3 length: 11 residues. The CDR3 reads CASSESNEQYF. The CDR3 region has the DNA TGCGCCAGCAGTGAGTCGAACGAGCAGTACTTC.